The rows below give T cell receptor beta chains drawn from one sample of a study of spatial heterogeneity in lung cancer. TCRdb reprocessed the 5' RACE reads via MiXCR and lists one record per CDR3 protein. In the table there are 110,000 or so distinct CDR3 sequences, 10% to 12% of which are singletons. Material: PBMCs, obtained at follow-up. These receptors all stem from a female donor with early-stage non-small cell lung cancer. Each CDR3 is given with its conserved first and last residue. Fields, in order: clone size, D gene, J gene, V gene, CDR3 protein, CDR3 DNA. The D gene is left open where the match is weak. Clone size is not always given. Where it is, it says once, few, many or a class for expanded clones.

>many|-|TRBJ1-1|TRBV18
CASSPPGRNTEAFF
TGTGCCAGCTCACCACCGGGCAGGAACACTGAAGCTTTCTTT
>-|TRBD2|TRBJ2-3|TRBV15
CATSRGGGTYTDTQYF
TGTGCCACCAGCAGAGGCGGGGGAACTTACACAGATACGCAGTATTTT
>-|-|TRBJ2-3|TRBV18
CASSPPSNSGSTDTQYF
TGTGCCAGCTCACCACCGAGCAATAGCGGATCCACAGATACGCAGTATTTT
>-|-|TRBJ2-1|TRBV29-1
CSVEENHNEQFF
TGCAGCGTTGAAGAGAACCACAATGAGCAGTTCTTC
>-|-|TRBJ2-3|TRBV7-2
CASSLDGRRADTQYF
TGTGCCAGCAGCTTAGACGGGAGAAGGGCAGATACGCAGTATTTT
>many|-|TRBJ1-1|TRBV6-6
CASRHPVGFTEAFF
TGTGCCAGCAGACATCCGGTCGGATTCACTGAAGCTTTCTTT
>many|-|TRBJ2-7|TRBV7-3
CASSTRGPRDISYEQYF
TGTGCCAGCAGCACCAGAGGGCCCCGGGACATCTCCTACGAGCAGTACTTC
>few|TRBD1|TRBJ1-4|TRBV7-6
CASSVGQGNINEKLFF
TGTGCCAGCAGCGTTGGACAGGGGAATATTAATGAAAAACTGTTTTTT
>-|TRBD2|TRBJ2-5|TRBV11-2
CASTSGLAGGLDQETQYF
TGTGCCAGCACCTCGGGACTAGCGGGAGGCCTAGACCAAGAGACCCAGTACTTC
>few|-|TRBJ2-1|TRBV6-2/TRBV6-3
CASIAASYFNNEQFF
TGTGCCAGCATCGCCGCTAGTTATTTCAACAATGAGCAGTTCTTC
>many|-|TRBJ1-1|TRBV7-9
CASSSQQGNTEAFF
TGTGCCAGCAGCTCGCAACAGGGGAACACTGAAGCTTTCTTT
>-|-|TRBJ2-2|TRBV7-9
CAIGNSQGNTGELFF
TGTGCCATCGGAAATTCACAGGGTAACACCGGGGAGCTGTTTTTT
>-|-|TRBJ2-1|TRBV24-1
CATSDVRVSYNEQFF
TGTGCCACCAGTGATGTACGGGTGAGCTACAATGAGCAGTTCTTC
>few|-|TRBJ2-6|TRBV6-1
CASSEAGGFLPGANVLTF
TGTGCCAGCAGTGAAGCGGGCGGCTTCCTCCCCGGGGCCAACGTCCTGACTTTC
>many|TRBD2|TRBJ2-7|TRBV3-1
CASSQETSGRDEQYF
TGTGCCAGCAGCCAAGAGACTAGCGGGAGAGACGAGCAGTACTTC
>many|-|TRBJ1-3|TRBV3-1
CASSQAWTSSGNTIYF
TGTGCCAGCAGCCAAGCCTGGACAAGCTCTGGAAACACCATATATTTT
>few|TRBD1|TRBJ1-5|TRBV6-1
CASSGGRGYQPQHF
TGTGCCAGCAGTGGAGGCAGGGGGTATCAGCCCCAGCATTTT